The 23 T cell receptor beta chains below come from one sample, sequenced in a study of OX40 agonist ivuxolimab in advanced cancers. Receptor libraries were prepared by the immunoSEQ multiplex PCR assay. TCRdb limited this immuneACCESS table to in-frame rearrangements with V and J called. A share of clones is missing; checked studies link under half to unresolved V genes, and the rest is unexplained. The table for this sample lists more than 75,000 clones; under 90% of them were counted only once. Approximately 1.2% of the sample lies in the top ten. The sequenced sample was CD4+ or CD8+ T cells sorted from blood, obtained in a trial of the OX40 agonist ivuxolimab. These receptors were obtained from an adult with an advanced solid tumor such as melanoma, head and neck, liver or kidney cancer.

This clone was found once. The rearrangement links TRBV7-6 to TRBJ1-1, with no clear D. In germline, CDR1 is SGHVS, CDR2 FNYEAQ. The germline V and J ends were trimmed by 1 base and 1 base, with 4 bases remaining between them. The CDR3 has 13 amino acids. CDR3 sequence (DNA): TGTGCCAGCAGCTTAGGAAAGAACACTGAAGCTTTCTTT. Its translation is CASSLGKNTEAFF.

The genes are TRBV4-1 and TRBJ1-5, with unresolved D. This CDR3 has 17 residues. Germline V gene lookup returns CDR1 MGHRA and CDR2 YSYEKL. The V and J ends lost 4 bases and 2 bases respectively, with 18 bases between them. CDR3 sequence: CASSPSELALGNQPQHF. The CDR3, as DNA: TGCGCCAGCAGCCCCTCGGAGTTGGCTTTGGGCAATCAGCCCCAGCATTTT.

The genes are TRBV19 and TRBJ1-1, with D unresolved. The germline CDR1 and CDR2 sequences are LNHDA and SQIVND (reference sequence). V lost 4 bases and J lost 0, with 9 bases in between. CDR3 length: 14 residues. The CDR3 loop is CASSNADMNTEAFF. DNA for the CDR3: TGTGCCAGTAGTAACGCAGATATGAACACTGAAGCTTTCTTT.

V usage is TRBV5-5 and J usage is TRBJ2-7, with TRBD1 identical over 8 bases. Germline loops: CDR1 SGHKS, CDR2 YYEKEE (reference sequence). This CDR3 spans 17 amino acids. V shed 0 bases, J shed 6 bases, and the junction held 14 bases outside the gene matches. The CDR3 DNA follows: TGTGCCAGCAGCTTGGTGGCCGTGTTTCAGGGGGCAGGCGAGCAGTACTTC. The encoded protein is CASSLVAVFQGAGEQYF.

This chain links TRBV29-1 with TRBJ2-2; 8 nucleotides align to TRBD1. This CDR3 has 14 amino acids. CDR1 is SQVTM and CDR2 is ANQGSEA in the germline V gene. Trimming removed 6 bases from V and 7 bases from J; junction bases left unmatched: 10. The CDR3: CSVPTGASIGELFF. CDR3 bases: TGCAGCGTGCCGACAGGGGCATCAATCGGGGAGCTGTTTTTT.

The V call is TRBV4-1, the J call TRBJ1-2, with 7 bases fitting TRBD1. The germline V gene has CDR1 MGHRA and CDR2 YSYEKL. V lost 11 bases to trimming and J lost 6 bases; unmatched junction nucleotides: 6. The CDR3 totals 11 residues. DNA for the CDR3: TGCGCCGGGAGAACAGGGGATGGCTACACCTTC. Protein product: CAGRTGDGYTF.

The chain recombines TRBV5-1 with TRBJ1-6, with 9 bases lining up with TRBD1. This CDR3 contains 16 residues. The germline V gene encodes CDR1 SGHRS and CDR2 YFSETQ. The ends lost 4 bases at V and 10 bases at J; junction bases unmatched: 12. CDR3 loop: CASSLELGQGSSPLHF. The CDR3 coding sequence is TGCGCCAGCAGCCTTGAACTGGGACAGGGCTCATCACCCCTCCACTTT.

The V call is TRBV28, the J call TRBJ2-7; TRBD1 matches 10 bases. This CDR3 has 14 residues. CDR1 and CDR2 from the germline V gene are MDHEN and SYDVKM. V dropped 3 bases and J dropped 4; count of bases not matched to a gene: 3. The CDR3 region is CASSLWTGGYEQYF. The DNA of the CDR3 is TGTGCCAGCAGTTTGTGGACAGGGGGATACGAGCAGTACTTC.

The V call is TRBV10-1, the J call TRBJ1-2; tentatively, D is TRBD1 (6 bases). CDR1 WNHNN and CDR2 SYGVQD come from the germline V gene (reference sequence). Trimming pared 3 bases from V and 4 bases from J, leaving 9 bases between. This CDR3 is 13 amino acids long. As DNA, the CDR3 is TGCGCCAGCAGTGAAGGGGGAAGCTATGGCTACACCTTC. Translation gives CASSEGGSYGYTF.

The V gene is TRBV27, the J gene TRBJ1-5, with 8 bases matching TRBD1. Germline assignment: CDR1 MNHEY and CDR2 SMNVEV (reference sequence). The J segment lost 5 bases and the V segment lost 6 bases, leaving 6 bases of the junction unmatched. The CDR3 spans 14 residues. DNA for the CDR3: TGTGCCAGCAGCCGTGGACAGGGCGATCAGCCCCAGCATTTT. Translated, it gives CASSRGQGDQPQHF.

V usage is TRBV6-5 and J usage is TRBJ1-6; possible D gene TRBD1, 6 bases. The germline V gene encodes CDR1 MNHEY and CDR2 SVGAGI. The CDR3 loop spans 13 amino acids. V lost 6 bases and J 8 bases, leaving 11 bases between the germline ends. CDR3 coding DNA: TGTGCCAGCAGGAGACAGGCGGATTCACCCCTCCACTTT. This encodes CASRRQADSPLHF.

The chain uses TRBV29-1 and TRBJ1-1, with D perhaps matching TRBD1 (6 bases). The V end lost 0 bases, the J end lost 4 bases, and 9 bases lay between the germline ends. The CDR3 is 13 residues long. The V gene's germline CDR1 is SQVTM and CDR2 ANQGSEA. The DNA of the CDR3 is TGCAGCGTTGAAGAACGGGGGCTCACTGAAGCTTTCTTT. Protein product: CSVEERGLTEAFF.

This clone was counted a single time. This rearrangement joins TRBV19 to TRBJ1-5; no reliable D call. V lost 3 bases to trimming and J lost 3 bases, with 12 bases between them. This CDR3 has 15 amino acids. Germline V gene data show CDR1 as LNHDA and CDR2 as SQIVND (reference sequence). CDR3: CASSINFGNNQPQHF. The CDR3 DNA reads as TGTGCCAGTAGTATTAATTTTGGTAACAATCAGCCCCAGCATTTT.

This chain joins TRBV5-4 and TRBJ1-3; D call uncertain. Germline CDR1 and CDR2: SGHNT and YYREEE (reference sequence). The CDR3 has 14 amino acids. The germline V and J ends were trimmed by 0 bases and 2 bases, with 6 bases remaining between them. This CDR3 reads CASSLAGPGNTIYF. Here the CDR3 DNA reads TGTGCCAGCAGCTTGGCAGGCCCTGGAAACACCATATATTTT.

The chain is built from TRBV7-9 and TRBJ1-2, with D tentatively TRBD1 (6 bases). CDR1 and CDR2 from the germline V gene are SEHNR and FQNEAQ (reference sequence). Trimming cost V 5 bases and J 0 bases, with 16 bases left between them. The CDR3 length is 16 residues. CDR3 in amino acids: CASSRGGAPTNYGYTF. The CDR3 nucleotides are TGTGCCAGCAGCAGGGGGGGGGCCCCCACTAACTATGGCTACACCTTC.

The CDR3 sequence is CASSSEWTQYF. The CDR3 nucleotides are TGTGCCAGCTCTTCGGAATGGACGCAGTATTTT. The V gene is TRBV18, the J gene TRBJ2-3; D gene unclear. CDR3 length equals 11 residues. V lost 6 bases, J lost 9 bases, and 10 bases lay in between. Germline CDR1 reads KGHSH; CDR2 reads LQKENI.

V and J are TRBV4-3 and TRBJ2-2, with TRBD1 identical over 9 bases. Looked up from germline, CDR1 is LGHNA and CDR2 is YSLEER. With V trimmed by 1 base and J by 6 bases, 6 bases remained unmatched. CDR3 length: 16 amino acids. Here the CDR3 DNA reads TGCGCCAGCAGCCAAGCCGGGACAGGGAATGCCGGGGAGCTGTTTTTT. Protein product: CASSQAGTGNAGELFF.

The genes are TRBV7-2 and TRBJ1-2; no definite D call. This CDR3 has 15 amino acids. Germline V gene lookup returns CDR1 SGHTA and CDR2 FQGNSA. V lost 1 base and J 7 bases, leaving 16 bases between the germline ends. The CDR3 DNA follows: TGTGCCAGCAGCTTAGAGGTCAGTCAGGCAGGTGGCTACACCTTC. Protein sequence: CASSLEVSQAGGYTF.

The chain uses TRBV7-2 and TRBJ1-1, with D possibly matching TRBD1 (5 bases). Germline V gene data show CDR1 as SGHTA and CDR2 as FQGNSA. CDR3 length: 15 residues. Trimming stripped 2 bases from V and 3 bases from J, with 13 bases between. The CDR3: CASSLQGLPDTEAFF. Here the CDR3 DNA reads TGTGCCAGCAGCTTACAGGGTCTACCCGACACTGAAGCTTTCTTT.

The chain recombines TRBV5-6 with TRBJ1-2; D call uncertain. This CDR3 region has 14 residues. Germline CDR1 and CDR2: SGHDT and YYEEEE. The V gene lost 4 bases and the J gene lost 0 bases, with 10 bases spanning the gap. CDR3 nucleotide sequence: TGTGCCAGCAGCCTGCTCAAAGCTAACTATGGCTACACCTTC. The encoded protein is CASSLLKANYGYTF. Together with reference TRBV5-6 and TRBJ1-2, the CDR3 gives the full variable domain: DAGVTQSPTHLIKTRGQQVTLRCSPKSGHDTVSWYQQALGQGPQFIFQYYEEEERQRGNFPDRFSGHQFPNYSSELNVNALLLGDSALYLCASSLLKANYGYTFGSGTRLTVV.

The chain uses TRBV2 and TRBJ2-5; D not certain. In germline, CDR1 is SNHLY, CDR2 FYNNEI. V was clipped by 7 bases and J by 1 base, with 10 bases between them. The CDR3 loop spans 13 amino acids. The CDR3: CASNGNSQETQYF. In nucleotides, the CDR3 is TGTGCCAGCAACGGAAACAGCCAAGAGACCCAGTACTTC. The full variable domain, rest sourced from reference TRBV2 and TRBJ2-5, is EPEVTQTPSHQVTQMGQEVILRCVPISNHLYFYWYRQILGQKVEFLVSFYNNEISEKSEIFDDQFSVERPDGSNFTLKIRSTKLEDSAMYFCASNGNSQETQYFGPGTRLLVL.

The chain couples TRBV6-5 to TRBJ2-1; D gene uncertain. The CDR3 runs to 13 residues. Germline V gives CDR1 MNHEY, CDR2 SVGAGI. V lost 6 bases, J lost 0 bases, and 6 bases lay in between. CDR3 sequence (DNA): TGTGCCAGCAGCCGGAGCTCCTACAATGAGCAGTTCTTC. The encoded protein is CASSRSSYNEQFF.

CDR3 sequence reads: CASSDMGLNTEAFF. The DNA for the CDR3 is TGTGCCAGCAGTGATATGGGGCTCAACACTGAAGCTTTCTTT. The V call is TRBV6-1, the J call TRBJ1-1, with a possible D match to TRBD1 (5 bases). This CDR3 has 14 residues. Germline V lookup: CDR1 MNHNS, CDR2 SASEGT. The V end was cut by 3 bases, the J end by 2 bases, with 10 bases between.